A single sample gave rise to the 28 T cell receptor beta chains below, sequenced in a study of Ad26.COV2.S vaccination and SARS-CoV-2 variants. Stated treatment: roughly 19 received Ad26.COV2.S at low or high dose, single or two shots; 5 received placebo; per-sample allocation not given. The samples date from day 63 after the first vaccine or placebo injection. Sequenced by immunoSEQ multiplex PCR; TCRdb stores in-frame clones only, minus some. The sample includes about 350,000 clones, about 86% seen only once; the top ten take around 10%. The sample here was peripheral blood, taken in a trial of Ad26.COV2.S vaccine versus placebo. Every receptor here comes from a person between 18 and 65 years old who received the Ad26.COV2.S COVID-19 vaccine or a placebo.

The chain has TRBV28 and TRBJ2-2, with D perhaps assigned TRBD1 or TRBD2 (6 bases each). Germline V gene data show CDR1 as MDHEN and CDR2 as SYDVKM. There are 16 residues in the CDR3. V was shortened by 6 bases and J by 4 bases, with 18 bases between the two germline ends. CDR3 residues: CASSQLPGGPTGELFF. The CDR3 DNA follows: TGTGCCAGCAGCCAACTTCCCGGGGGCCCCACCGGGGAGCTGTTTTTT.

V gene TRBV27 combines with J gene TRBJ2-7; D possibly uses TRBD1 or TRBD2 (5 bases each). The CDR3 sequence is 16 residues long. CDR1 and CDR2 (germline): MNHEY, SMNVEV (reference sequence). V was pared by 4 bases and J by 1 base, with 17 bases between. CDR3 in amino acids: CASSSGVRGNSYEQYF. DNA for the CDR3: TGTGCCAGCAGTTCGGGTGTGAGGGGAAATTCCTACGAGCAGTACTTC.

There are a few counts of this clone. The chain carries TRBV7-2 and TRBJ1-3; D ambiguous. The CDR3 has 13 amino acids. The germline gives CDR1 SGHTA, CDR2 FQGNSA. Trimming removed 3 bases at V and 0 bases at J, with 3 bases between. CDR3 loop: CASSFFSGNTIYF. The CDR3, as DNA: TGTGCCAGCAGCTTTTTCTCTGGAAACACCATATATTTT.

The chain carries TRBV6-5 and TRBJ2-7, with D uncertain. Germline CDR1 and CDR2: MNHEY and SVGAGI. The CDR3 is made up of 14 amino acids. V lost 9 bases, J lost 1 base, and 16 bases lay in between. CDR3 DNA: TGTGCCAGTGGAGAGGTGGCAGGTTCCTACGAGCAGTACTTC. This encodes CASGEVAGSYEQYF.

The chain joins TRBV5-1 to TRBJ2-1; maybe TRBD2 (6 bases). With 0 bases removed from V and 3 bases from J, the gap between germline ends came to 10 bases. From germline, CDR1 is SGHRS and CDR2 YFSETQ. The CDR3 length is 15 residues. The CDR3 sequence is CASSLGTSSYNEQFF. The CDR3 DNA follows: TGCGCCAGCAGCTTGGGAACTAGCAGCTACAATGAGCAGTTCTTC.

The count of this clone is one. This rearrangement joins TRBV6-2 or TRBV6-3 to TRBJ2-7; D is unresolved. The CDR3 is 15 amino acids. The V gene lost 6 bases and the J gene lost 2 bases, with 17 bases spanning the gap. Looked up from germline, CDR1 is MNHEY and CDR2 is SVGEGT. The CDR3 bases are TGTGCCAGCAGCTCGGTTAGCCAGAGTCCCTACGAGCAGTACTTC. Translating it yields CASSSVSQSPYEQYF.

The chain employs TRBV27 and TRBJ2-1, with D perhaps TRBD1 (5 bases). Germline V gene sequence: CDR1 MNHEY, CDR2 SMNVEV (reference sequence). Trimming shortened V by 3 bases and J by 6 bases, and 12 bases separated the two germline ends. The CDR3 extends over 14 amino acids. Here the CDR3 DNA reads TGTGCCAGCAGTTTCTTAACAGGTCGCAATGAGCAGTTCTTC. Protein sequence: CASSFLTGRNEQFF.

The genes are TRBV4-3 and TRBJ1-1, with D possibly being TRBD1 (5 bases). V gave up 3 bases and J gave up 1 base, with 21 bases separating them. Germline CDR1 LGHNA, CDR2 YSLEER. This CDR3 has 18 residues. CDR3 sequence: CASSHVWRDLGWNTEAFF. CDR3 coding DNA: TGCGCCAGCAGCCACGTTTGGAGGGACCTGGGCTGGAACACTGAAGCTTTCTTT.

The chain combines TRBV5-1 with TRBJ2-5, with 12 bases that match TRBD2. V lost 4 bases and J lost 5; bases outside the gene matches: 6. Germline V gives CDR1 SGHRS, CDR2 YFSETQ. The CDR3 is 15 amino acids. CDR3 amino acids: CASSRLAGAGETQYF. Written as DNA, the CDR3 is TGCGCCAGCAGCCGACTAGCGGGAGCCGGGGAGACCCAGTACTTC.

The rearrangement uses TRBV19 and TRBJ1-1, with D perhaps matching TRBD1 (6 bases). The V gene's germline CDR1 is LNHDA and CDR2 SQIVND (reference sequence). Trimming shortened V by 6 bases and J by 0 bases, and 14 bases separated the two germline ends. This CDR3 region has 15 residues. CDR3 bases: TGTGCCAGTAGCCCCAACAGGGCCCTGAACACTGAAGCTTTCTTT. It encodes CASSPNRALNTEAFF.

The J gene is TRBJ1-5, the V gene TRBV28; possible D gene TRBD1, 5 bases. This CDR3 has 12 residues. Germline V lookup: CDR1 MDHEN, CDR2 SYDVKM. The V end was cut by 11 bases, the J end by 5 bases, with 13 bases between. The CDR3 here is CAAQGGDQPQHF. In DNA, the CDR3 is TGTGCCGCTCAGGGAGGGGATCAGCCCCAGCATTTT.

The chain recombines TRBV19 with TRBJ2-2; no clear D gene. Germline V CDR1 and CDR2: LNHDA, SQIVND (reference sequence). The CDR3 sequence is 13 residues long. V lost 1 base, J lost 6 bases, and 6 bases lay in between. The CDR3 DNA follows: TGTGCCAGTAGTATAGGGCGGCCCGGGGAGCTGTTTTTT. Protein: CASSIGRPGELFF.

The chain links TRBV7-3 to TRBJ1-1; 7 bases match TRBD1. This CDR3 has 13 residues. J was trimmed by 12 bases and V by 5 bases; bases with no gene match: 12. Germline CDR1 and CDR2: SGHTA and FQGTGA. The CDR3 nucleotides read TGTGCCAGCAGCCCCCGGACAGGAACGGGACCTTTCTTT. Encoded protein: CASSPRTGTGPFF.

The chain is built from TRBV2 and TRBJ2-7, with TRBD1 matching over 7 bases. The CDR3 is made up of 16 amino acids. J was trimmed by 5 bases and V by 3 bases; bases with no gene match: 13. Looked up from germline, CDR1 is SNHLY and CDR2 is FYNNEI. CDR3 in amino acids: CASSDVTGLLVNEQYF. The CDR3 DNA follows: TGTGCCAGCAGTGACGTGACAGGGCTCCTCGTAAACGAGCAGTACTTC.

Notes on this clone: The sample has other DNA sequences that encode this CDR3 too. The chain couples TRBV28 to TRBJ1-2; D unclear. The CDR3 consists of 11 residues. V lost 4 bases, J lost 4 bases, and 4 bases lay in between. Germline loops: CDR1 MDHEN, CDR2 SYDVKM. The CDR3 is CASSSRYGYTF. CDR3 sequence (DNA): TGTGCCAGCAGTTCCCGCTATGGCTACACCTTC.

The chain has TRBV3-1 (or the pseudogene TRBV3-2) and TRBJ1-1, with D uncertain. CDR3 length: 16 amino acids. V lost 1 base, J lost 2 bases, and 14 bases lay in between. Germline CDR1 is LGHDT and CDR2 is YNNKEL (reference sequence). The CDR3 nucleotides read TGTGCCAGCAGCCAAGGCCGCACCGGGGTTAACACTGAAGCTTTCTTT. This gives the protein CASSQGRTGVNTEAFF.

This chain uses TRBV7-3 with TRBJ2-7; D not resolved. Germline-derived CDR1 and CDR2 are SGHTA and FQGTGA. Trimming stripped 5 bases from V and 5 bases from J, with 13 bases between. The CDR3 has 13 residues. CDR3 sequence reads: CASSLDAPHEQYF. The CDR3 coding sequence is TGTGCCAGCAGCCTTGACGCCCCCCACGAGCAGTACTTC. The full variable domain, rest sourced from reference TRBV7-3 and TRBJ2-7, is GAGVSQTPSNKVTEKGKYVELRCDPISGHTALYWYRQSLGQGPEFLIYFQGTGAADDSGLPNDRFFAVRPEGSVSTLKIQRTERGDSAVYLCASSLDAPHEQYFGPGTRLTVT.

This clone was seen just once. The chain carries TRBV7-2 and TRBJ2-3; TRBD2 aligns across 9 bases. The CDR3 runs 16 residues. Germline V lookup: CDR1 SGHTA, CDR2 FQGNSA. V shed 3 bases, J shed 4 bases, and the junction held 8 bases outside the gene matches. The CDR3 region has the DNA TGTGCCAGCAGCTTCAGTAGCGGGAGTGACGCAGATACGCAGTATTTT. It is translated as CASSFSSGSDADTQYF.

This clone was found once. The chain uses TRBV9 and TRBJ2-7, with 11 bases identical to TRBD2. CDR3 length: 14 residues. In germline, CDR1 is SGDLS, CDR2 YYNGEE. V lost 3 bases to trimming and J lost 4 bases; unmatched junction nucleotides: 3. DNA for the CDR3: TGTGCCAGCAGCGGCGGGACTAGCGGATACGAGCAGTACTTC. Its protein is CASSGGTSGYEQYF.

This chain links TRBV28 with TRBJ1-6; D not resolved. Germline assignment: CDR1 MDHEN and CDR2 SYDVKM. The CDR3 length is 13 residues. Deletions cut 7 bases from V and 6 bases from J, with 10 bases between. CDR3 sequence: CASTSRGNSPLHF. CDR3 bases: TGTGCCAGCACCTCCAGAGGTAATTCACCCCTCCACTTT.

The rearrangement links TRBV19 to TRBJ1-1; D gene unclear. Trimming stripped 6 bases from V and 2 bases from J, with 13 bases between. CDR1 LNHDA and CDR2 SQIVND come from the germline V gene (reference sequence). The CDR3 is made up of 14 amino acids. CDR3 in DNA: TGTGCCAGTAGCACCGGGATCGCCAACACTGAAGCTTTCTTT. This gives the protein CASSTGIANTEAFF.

This clone was detected a few times. V and J are TRBV11-2 and TRBJ2-2; D perhaps matches TRBD1 (5 bases). In germline, CDR1 is SGHAT, CDR2 FQNNGV. V was pared by 1 base and J by 7 bases, with 13 bases between. This CDR3 is built from 15 residues. CDR3 DNA: TGTGCCAGCAGCTTAGCCCCAGGGAAGGACGGGGAGCTGTTTTTT. It specifies CASSLAPGKDGELFF.

The V gene is TRBV24-1, the J gene TRBJ2-2, with a weak D call TRBD2 (5 bases). The CDR3 spans 14 residues. V dropped 1 base and J dropped 6 bases, with 8 bases sitting between them. CDR1 and CDR2 (germline): KGHDR, SFDVKD. The CDR3 DNA follows: TGTGCCACCAGTGATTTTCGGGGTGCCGGGGAGCTGTTTTTT. The encoded protein is CATSDFRGAGELFF.

The CDR3 sequence: CAISGTGSGNTIYF. CDR3 DNA sequence: TGTGCCATCAGTGGGACCGGCTCTGGAAACACCATATATTTT. The rearrangement links TRBV10-3 to TRBJ1-3; D is unclear. Per germline, CDR1 ENHRY and CDR2 SYGVKD. Trimming shortened V by 4 bases and J by 0 bases, and 7 bases separated the two germline ends. The CDR3 runs 14 residues.

A remark on this clone: Additional DNA sequences in this sample encode the identical CDR3. CDR3 nucleotides: TGTGCCAGCAGTTTGACCTACGAGCAGTACTTC. Its translation is CASSLTYEQYF. V usage is TRBV28 and J usage is TRBJ2-7, with unresolved D. Between the trimmed V and J ends, which lost 3 bases and 2 bases, there was a span of 2 bases. The CDR3 loop spans 11 amino acids. Germline values: CDR1 MDHEN, CDR2 SYDVKM.

The chain recombines TRBV19 with TRBJ2-7; the match to TRBD2 covers 7 bases. V dropped 4 bases and J dropped 0; count of bases not matched to a gene: 18. CDR1 is LNHDA, CDR2 SQIVND, per germline (reference sequence). There are 19 residues in the CDR3. The CDR3 region is CASSTKGLTTAYGSYEQYF. The CDR3 DNA reads TGTGCCAGTAGTACGAAGGGACTAACAACAGCGTATGGCTCCTACGAGCAGTACTTC.

The CDR3 nucleotides read TGTGCCAGCAGCTTGATGTCTGCCCTAATTTACGAGCAGTACTTC. Translated, it gives CASSLMSALIYEQYF. V and J are TRBV5-4 and TRBJ2-7; D gene uncertain. CDR1 and CDR2 (germline): SGHNT, YYREEE (reference sequence). The germline V and J ends were trimmed by 1 base and 4 bases, with 15 bases remaining between them. The CDR3 has 15 residues. The full variable domain, in which reference TRBV5-4 and TRBJ2-7 provide the parts outside the CDR3, is ETGVTQSPTHLIKTRGQQVTLRCSSQSGHNTVSWYQQALGQGPQFIFQYYREEENGRGNFPPRFSGLQFPNYSSELNVNALELDDSALYLCASSLMSALIYEQYFGPGTRLTVT.

This chain links TRBV5-4 with TRBJ1-2, with TRBD1 as a possible D gene (5 bases). From germline, CDR1 is SGHNT and CDR2 YYREEE (reference sequence). The CDR3 loop spans 15 amino acids. Trimming took 9 bases from V and 4 from J, leaving 22 bases between them. CDR3 nucleotide sequence: TGTGCCACCAAACCCCCCACGGGGGTGAGCTATGGCTACACCTTC. It is translated as CATKPPTGVSYGYTF.